These 29 T cell receptor beta chains came from one sample sequenced in a study of cytomegalovirus exposure and HLA in healthy donors. In the PCR, 60 Vbeta and 13 Jbeta primers were used. Profiling relied on immunoSEQ multiplex PCR, and the TCRdb table lists in-frame clones only, not all of them. Found here are about 190,000 clones, 87% of them singletons; the top ten hold roughly 1.3%. The sample consisted of PBMCs. Every receptor here comes from a man younger than 40 in good health and CMV-seronegative.

This rearrangement joins TRBV19 to TRBJ2-5; 8 nucleotides line up with TRBD1. The V gene end was trimmed by 6 bases and the J gene end by 4 bases; junction bases not matched to a gene: 7. Germline V gene sequence: CDR1 LNHDA, CDR2 SQIVND (reference sequence). The CDR3 totals 14 residues. This CDR3 is CASRADRGVETQYF. The CDR3 region has the DNA TGTGCCAGTAGAGCCGACAGGGGCGTAGAGACCCAGTACTTC.

The chain joins TRBV7-9 to TRBJ2-1, with D possibly TRBD2 on 5 matching bases. Germline V lookup: CDR1 SEHNR, CDR2 FQNEAQ (reference sequence). Trimming took off 0 bases at V and 9 bases at J, with 9 bases between the two ends. This CDR3 region has 13 residues. The CDR3 loop reads CASSLAPGSEQFF. In nucleotides, the CDR3 is TGTGCCAGCAGCTTAGCGCCGGGATCTGAGCAGTTCTTC.

The CDR3 sequence is CASSEDLAGEQYF. CDR3 DNA sequence: TGTGCCAGCAGTGAAGACCTCGCAGGGGAGCAGTACTTC. J is TRBJ2-5 and V is TRBV2, with D possibly being TRBD1 (6 bases). Deletions cut 1 base from V and 11 bases from J, with 14 bases between. The germline V gene has CDR1 SNHLY and CDR2 FYNNEI. This CDR3 comprises 13 residues.

V gene TRBV5-4 combines with J gene TRBJ2-7; TRBD2 aligns across 9 bases. In germline, CDR1 is SGHNT, CDR2 YYREEE (reference sequence). The trim removed 4 bases at V and 2 bases at J, leaving 4 bases unmatched. CDR3 size: 14 residues. The CDR3 loop reads CASSVGLAAYEQYF. CDR3 nucleotide sequence: TGTGCCAGCAGCGTGGGACTAGCTGCCTACGAGCAGTACTTC.

This clone has more than one count but fewer than ten. The V call is TRBV5-1, the J call TRBJ2-5; D gene uncertain. V lost 4 bases to trimming and J lost 5 bases, with 9 bases between them. Looked up from germline, CDR1 is SGHRS and CDR2 is YFSETQ. The CDR3 loop spans 12 amino acids. The DNA for the CDR3 is TGCGCCAGCAGCCGGGTGTCCGAGACCCAGTACTTC. Amino acid sequence: CASSRVSETQYF. The complete variable domain, with remaining parts taken from reference TRBV5-1 and TRBJ2-5, reads KAGVTQTPRYLIKTRGQQVTLSCSPISGHRSVSWYQQTPGQGLQFLFEYFSETQRNKGNFPGRFSGRQFSNSRSEMNVSTLELGDSALYLCASSRVSETQYFGPGTRLLVL.

This chain uses TRBV7-9 with TRBJ1-5, with no clear D. The CDR3 sequence is 12 residues long. V lost 3 bases and J lost 3, with 3 bases in between. Germline V CDR1 and CDR2: SEHNR, FQNEAQ (reference sequence). The CDR3 coding sequence is TGTGCCAGCAGCTTTTACAATCAGCCCCAGCATTTT. Encoded protein: CASSFYNQPQHF.

This rearrangement joins TRBV23-1 to TRBJ2-7; possible D gene TRBD2, 6 bases. TRBV23-1 belongs to the ORF category, with a function that is uncertain. CDR3 size: 15 residues. V gave up 2 bases and J gave up 3 bases, with 14 bases separating them. In nucleotides, the CDR3 is TGCGCCAGCAGTCAACCCCCTACTAGCTTCTACGAGCAGTACTTC. This encodes CASSQPPTSFYEQYF.

The V and J genes are TRBV9 and TRBJ2-1; TRBD2 matches at 11 bases. The CDR3 runs 15 residues. CDR1 is SGDLS and CDR2 is YYNGEE in the germline V gene. V lost 4 bases to trimming and J lost 6 bases; unmatched junction nucleotides: 6. The CDR3 spells CASSTRTSGRNEQFF. CDR3 DNA: TGTGCCAGCAGCACCCGGACTAGCGGGCGCAATGAGCAGTTCTTC.

This clone appeared once. The chain couples TRBV6-6 to TRBJ2-1; tentative D call: TRBD2 (6 bases). The germline V and J ends were trimmed by 7 bases and 4 bases, with 11 bases remaining between them. The CDR3 spans 13 residues. Germline V CDR1 and CDR2: MNHNY, SVGAGI (reference sequence). CDR3 amino acids: CASTGAGYNEQFF. The CDR3 DNA is TGTGCCAGCACTGGGGCGGGGTACAATGAGCAGTTCTTC.

CDR3 sequence: CASSPIVTGGGNTIYF. In nucleotides, the CDR3 is TGTGCCAGCAGTCCGATCGTAACAGGGGGTGGAAACACCATATATTTT. This chain connects TRBV28 to TRBJ1-3, with 8 bases matching TRBD1. The ends lost 5 bases at V and 3 bases at J; junction bases unmatched: 9. Germline CDR1 and CDR2: MDHEN and SYDVKM. The CDR3 contains 16 residues.

The V and J genes are TRBV30 and TRBJ2-5; TRBD2 is a possible D gene (5 bases). Trimming shortened V by 0 bases and J by 5 bases, and 10 bases separated the two germline ends. This CDR3 has 13 amino acids. Germline V gives CDR1 GTSNPN, CDR2 SVGIG (reference sequence). CDR3 sequence (DNA): TGTGCCTGGAGTGTACGGGGTACGGAGACCCAGTACTTC. Translation gives CAWSVRGTETQYF.

The chain couples TRBV6-1 to TRBJ2-7; perhaps TRBD1 as D (6 bases). Germline V gives CDR1 MNHNS, CDR2 SASEGT. The CDR3 runs 13 residues. V was cut by 4 bases and J by 4 bases, with 11 bases left in between. CDR3 sequence (DNA): TGTGCCAGCAGTGGTTACAGGGTTTACGAGCAGTACTTC. As protein: CASSGYRVYEQYF.

J is TRBJ2-3 and V is TRBV2; 7 nucleotides align to TRBD2. After removal of 4 bases from V and 8 bases from J, the junction contained 12 bases not matched to a gene. Germline values: CDR1 SNHLY, CDR2 FYNNEI. There are 15 residues in the CDR3. This chain's CDR3 is CASSARGLERGTQYF. In nucleotides, the CDR3 is TGTGCCAGCAGTGCCAGAGGACTGGAGCGGGGTACGCAGTATTTT.

CDR3 bases: TGTGCCACCAGCAGAGTCGCTACAGGGAACACTGAAGCTTTCTTT. Its protein is CATSRVATGNTEAFF. The V gene is TRBV15, the J gene TRBJ1-1; the D gene is possibly TRBD1 (5 bases). Germline lookup yields CDR1 LNHNV and CDR2 YYDKDF (reference sequence). Trimming shortened V by 1 base and J by 1 base, and 10 bases separated the two germline ends. The CDR3 is 15 residues long.

This chain connects TRBV6-5 to TRBJ1-2, with 7 bases that match TRBD1. The germline CDR1 and CDR2 sequences are MNHEY and SVGAGI. Trimming at V came to 7 bases and at J to 0 bases, leaving 8 bases not matched to a gene. CDR3 length equals 15 residues. The CDR3 spells CASKMTGQANYGYTF. CDR3 nucleotide sequence: TGTGCCAGCAAAATGACAGGGCAGGCTAACTATGGCTACACCTTC.

This clone came up once. CDR3 nucleotide sequence: TGTGCCAGCAGCGTAGCCCCCGGGGACACTGAAGCTTTCTTT. Its translation: CASSVAPGDTEAFF. The V and J genes are TRBV9 and TRBJ1-1; the D is unclear. This CDR3 has 14 amino acids. Germline lookup yields CDR1 SGDLS and CDR2 YYNGEE. Trimming pared 0 bases from V and 3 bases from J, leaving 9 bases between.

The V and J genes are TRBV4-1 and TRBJ2-1; TRBD1 might be the D (5 bases). The CDR3 is 13 residues long. Trimming pared 3 bases from V and 9 bases from J, leaving 12 bases between. CDR1 and CDR2 (germline): MGHRA, YSYEKL. CDR3 protein: CASSHLRRGEQFF. In DNA, the CDR3 is TGCGCCAGCAGCCATCTAAGAAGGGGTGAGCAGTTCTTC.

The V gene is TRBV7-9, the J gene TRBJ2-1; TRBD2 matches at 8 bases. This CDR3 has 12 residues. V shed 10 bases and J 4 bases; nucleotides not matched to a gene: 3. Germline V gene sequence: CDR1 SEHNR, CDR2 FQNEAQ (reference sequence). The CDR3 DNA follows: TGTGCCACGGGACTAGAATACAATGAGCAGTTCTTC. Amino acids: CATGLEYNEQFF. The variable domain in full, with the rest retrieved from reference TRBV7-9 and TRBJ2-1, is DTGVSQNPRHKITKRGQNVTFRCDPISEHNRLYWYRQTLGQGPEFLTYFQNEAQLEKSRLLSDRFSAERPKGSFSTLEIQRTEQGDSAMYLCATGLEYNEQFFGPGTRLTVL.

The chain is built from TRBV6-5 and TRBJ2-1; D not certain. V was trimmed by 5 bases and J by 3 bases, leaving 14 bases between them. This CDR3 is 15 amino acids long. The germline CDR1 and CDR2 sequences are MNHEY and SVGAGI. The CDR3 region has the DNA TGTGCCAGCAGTCGAGGCTCTAACCGCTACAATGAGCAGTTCTTC. The encoded protein is CASSRGSNRYNEQFF.

The chain combines TRBV18 with TRBJ1-1, with 7 bases fitting TRBD1. The CDR3 loop spans 13 amino acids. Looked up from germline, CDR1 is KGHSH and CDR2 is LQKENI. Trimming took 6 bases from V and 8 from J; bases not matched to a gene: 9. This chain's CDR3 is CASSEQGGREAFF. Here the CDR3 DNA reads TGTGCCAGCTCCGAGCAGGGGGGACGAGAAGCTTTCTTT.

This clone was detected a few times. The chain couples TRBV11-1 to TRBJ2-7; 7 bases fit TRBD2. The junction had 5 bases not matched to a gene; V was cut back by 5 bases and J by 4 bases. Germline assignment: CDR1 SGHAT and CDR2 FQDESV (reference sequence). CDR3 length equals 13 residues. The CDR3 protein is CASSTGLVYEQYF. The CDR3 DNA reads TGTGCCAGCAGCACCGGACTAGTGTACGAGCAGTACTTC.

The chain is built from TRBV5-1 and TRBJ1-3; perhaps TRBD1 as D (6 bases). This CDR3 is 15 amino acids long. Germline V CDR1 and CDR2: SGHRS, YFSETQ. Trimming cost V 0 bases and J 3 bases, with 10 bases left between them. CDR3 in amino acids: CASSLGGRGGNTIYF. The CDR3 DNA reads TGCGCCAGCAGCTTGGGGGGGCGCGGTGGAAACACCATATATTTT.

J is TRBJ2-7 and V is TRBV6-5; D uncertain. This CDR3 is 13 amino acids long. Trimming removed 2 bases at V and 6 bases at J, with 11 bases between. Germline CDR1 is MNHEY and CDR2 is SVGAGI. CDR3 loop: CASSYVPVGEQYF. The CDR3 DNA is TGTGCCAGCAGTTACGTCCCGGTCGGCGAGCAGTACTTC.

The rearrangement links TRBV6-5 to TRBJ2-7, with D perhaps matching TRBD1 (6 bases). Trimming stripped 9 bases from V and 5 bases from J, with 17 bases between. Germline CDR1 reads MNHEY; CDR2 reads SVGAGI. This CDR3 comprises 13 residues. The chain's CDR3 is CASTRGRGDEQYF. The CDR3 region has the DNA TGTGCCAGTACCCGGGGCAGGGGTGACGAGCAGTACTTC.

The chain recombines TRBV7-9 with TRBJ1-3; 11 bases align to TRBD1. This CDR3 has 14 amino acids. The J segment lost 8 bases and the V segment lost 5 bases, leaving 5 bases of the junction unmatched. Germline loops: CDR1 SEHNR, CDR2 FQNEAQ (reference sequence). The CDR3 loop reads CASSVPGQGDTIYF. The CDR3 coding sequence is TGTGCCAGCAGCGTCCCGGGACAGGGGGACACCATATATTTT.

This clone was detected only a few times. V is TRBV15 and J is TRBJ1-5, with D maybe TRBD1 (5 bases). V lost 4 bases, J lost 3 bases, and 13 bases lay in between. There are 15 residues in the CDR3. Germline CDR1 and CDR2: LNHNV and YYDKDF (reference sequence). The CDR3 protein is CATSTDRGYNQPQHF. The CDR3 coding sequence is TGTGCCACCAGCACGGACCGGGGGTACAATCAGCCCCAGCATTTT.

The V call is TRBV30, the J call TRBJ1-2; 8 bases match TRBD1. The CDR3 is 14 amino acids. The J segment lost 7 bases and the V segment lost 0 bases, leaving 7 bases of the junction unmatched. In germline, CDR1 is GTSNPN, CDR2 SVGIG (reference sequence). The CDR3 loop is CAWSVLQGARGYTF. The CDR3 bases are TGTGCCTGGAGTGTACTCCAGGGGGCGCGTGGCTACACCTTC.

CDR3 bases: TGTGCCAGCAGCCCCCCCGGACAGCTCAAAACGGGAGCTTTCTTT. This encodes CASSPPGQLKTGAFF. This chain joins TRBV9 and TRBJ1-1, with D possibly matching TRBD1 (6 bases). The CDR3 runs to 15 residues. Germline assignment: CDR1 SGDLS and CDR2 YYNGEE. Trimming cost V 4 bases and J 10 bases, with 23 bases left between them.

The rearrangement joins TRBV5-1 to TRBJ2-7; D ambiguous. The CDR3 extends over 15 amino acids. Trimming removed 4 bases at V and 0 bases at J, with 14 bases between. Germline V gives CDR1 SGHRS, CDR2 YFSETQ. CDR3 in amino acids: CASSRQALSSYEQYF. In DNA, the CDR3 is TGCGCCAGCAGCCGACAAGCTTTAAGCTCCTACGAGCAGTACTTC.